The clone carrying this T cell receptor (beta chain) occurred many times. This specimen belongs to a study of T cells in Graves' hyperthyroidism and ophthalmopathy. With a duration under 2 months, the hyperthyroidism was newly diagnosed in patients aged 18 to 65. The V end lost 3 bases, the J end lost 4 bases, and 21 bases lay between the germline ends. CDR1 MGHRA and CDR2 YSYEKL come from the germline V gene. The CDR3 consists of 18 residues. From RNA transcripts, TCR beta CDR3 regions were amplified. Initially, a first-round RT-PCR of the TCR CDR3 employed the HTBI primer set. One entry per CDR3 protein, called by TCRdb with MiXCR from the multiplex PCR reads. Among 300,000 to 400,000 distinct CDR3 sequences listed, roughly a fifth were seen once.

The rearrangement links TRBV4-1 to TRBJ1-4, with D tentatively TRBD1 (5 bases). The receptor was derived from a woman in her forties or fifties with Graves' hyperthyroidism. Material for sequencing was blood. The CDR3 region has the DNA TGCGCCAGCAGCCAGCCAAATCCATTGGGACGGATTAATGAAAAACTGTTTTTT. Translating it yields CASSQPNPLGRINEKLFF.